What follows are 23 T cell receptor beta chains derived from one specimen sequenced in a study of persistence of HIV-infected CD4 T cells. These receptors' targets are unknown. Overlapping HIV-1 Gag 15-mer peptides at about 1 ug per peptide per mL were used. Sorting of responding CD4+ T cells relied on upregulated CD40 ligand together with CD69. This was the immunoSEQ version 4 assay in survey mode. Generated by immunoSEQ multiplex PCR, the TCRdb table keeps only in-frame clones and is missing some. This table has more than 30,000 clones, less than 75% appearing once. This specimen was CD4+ T cells sorted from PBMCs after roughly 18-hour stimulation, taken from a patient who received antiretroviral therapy. These receptor sequences come from an adult man with HIV who was CMV-seropositive.

V is TRBV7-9 and J is TRBJ2-7; D is ambiguous. The germline V and J ends were trimmed by 1 base and 0 bases, with 7 bases remaining between them. Germline lookup yields CDR1 SEHNR and CDR2 FQNEAQ (reference sequence). CDR3 length equals 14 residues. The CDR3 region is CASSLVAASYEQYF. The DNA of the CDR3 is TGTGCCAGCAGCTTAGTTGCAGCCTCCTACGAGCAGTACTTC.

The chain has TRBV3-1 (or the pseudogene TRBV3-2) and TRBJ2-1, with D perhaps TRBD1 (6 bases). The CDR3 sequence is 13 residues long. Per the germline V gene, CDR1 is LGHDT and CDR2 is YNNKEL (reference sequence). The germline V and J ends were trimmed by 0 bases and 11 bases, with 11 bases remaining between them. The CDR3 here is CASSQDRTGKQFF. Written as DNA, the CDR3 is TGTGCCAGCAGCCAAGATCGTACAGGGAAGCAGTTCTTC.

A few counts support this clone. CDR3 nucleotide sequence: TGTGCCACCAGTGAGACTAGCGGGAGTGTCTACGAGCAGTACTTC. This translates into CATSETSGSVYEQYF. J is TRBJ2-7 and V is TRBV24-1, with 12 bases that match TRBD2. This CDR3 has 15 amino acids. With V trimmed by 4 bases and J by 3 bases, 3 bases remained unmatched. Germline V lookup: CDR1 KGHDR, CDR2 SFDVKD.

The chain recombines TRBV10-1 with TRBJ1-4; 8 nucleotides match TRBD1. The germline gives CDR1 WNHNN, CDR2 SYGVQD (reference sequence). CDR3 size: 15 residues. V lost 7 bases to trimming and J lost 3 bases; unmatched junction nucleotides: 7. The CDR3: CASMVRGPSNEKLFF. The CDR3 DNA is TGCGCCAGCATGGTCAGGGGGCCCTCTAATGAAAAACTGTTTTTT.

This chain links TRBV18 with TRBJ1-6, with D hard to call. The germline gives CDR1 KGHSH, CDR2 LQKENI. CDR3 length equals 17 residues. With 1 base removed from V and 0 bases from J, the gap between germline ends came to 10 bases. The chain's CDR3 is CASSPQLESSYNSPLHF. The CDR3 DNA is TGTGCCAGCTCACCACAACTAGAGAGCTCCTATAATTCACCCCTCCACTTT.

The chain's CDR3 is CASSLDFELFF. The CDR3 nucleotides are TGTGCCAGCAGCTTGGACTTCGAGCTGTTTTTT. The V and J genes are TRBV7-9 and TRBJ2-2, with a possible D match to TRBD2 (5 bases). Trimming took 3 bases from V and 11 from J, leaving 7 bases between them. This CDR3 spans 11 amino acids. CDR1 and CDR2 (germline): SEHNR, FQNEAQ (reference sequence).

The rearrangement joins TRBV5-1 to TRBJ1-4, with D perhaps TRBD1 (5 bases). The CDR3 covers 15 residues. Germline assignment: CDR1 SGHRS and CDR2 YFSETQ. V gave up 3 bases and J gave up 6 bases, with 15 bases separating them. The CDR3, as DNA: TGCGCCAGCAGCTACGGTGGGCAGGGAGATGAAAAACTGTTTTTT. Its protein is CASSYGGQGDEKLFF.

The rearrangement uses TRBV4-1 and TRBJ2-2, with 12 nucleotides matching TRBD2. Germline V gives CDR1 MGHRA, CDR2 YSYEKL. The CDR3 runs to 17 residues. V was clipped by 0 bases and J by 13 bases; unmatched bases: 12. For the CDR3, the DNA is TGCGCCAGCAGCCAAGATTCAAGGACTAGCGGGACTACCTGGCTGTTTTTT. It is translated as CASSQDSRTSGTTWLFF.

The rearrangement uses TRBV3-1 (or the pseudogene TRBV3-2) and TRBJ2-2; D uncertain. There are 14 residues in the CDR3. Germline CDR1 reads LGHDT; CDR2 reads YNNKEL (reference sequence). Trimming stripped 4 bases from V and 1 base from J, with 7 bases between. The chain's CDR3 is CASSRPGNTGELFF. DNA for the CDR3: TGTGCCAGCAGCCGTCCAGGGAACACCGGGGAGCTGTTTTTT.

The CDR3 DNA reads TGTGCCACCAGCAGAGCACAGGGATACAATGAGCAGTTCTTC. It yields the protein CATSRAQGYNEQFF. V and J are TRBV15 and TRBJ2-1; D may be TRBD1 (6 bases). Between the trimmed V and J ends, which lost 1 base and 4 bases, there was a span of 8 bases. Germline CDR1 is LNHNV and CDR2 is YYDKDF (reference sequence). The CDR3 consists of 14 residues.

Relative to its sample, this clone is medium-sized. The rearrangement links TRBV12-3 or TRBV12-4 to TRBJ2-7; possible D gene TRBD1, 6 bases. The CDR3 has 13 amino acids. Trimming shortened V by 1 base and J by 6 bases, and 10 bases separated the two germline ends. This chain's CDR3 is CASSLGDTREQYF. DNA for the CDR3: TGTGCCAGCAGTTTAGGGGACACCCGCGAGCAGTACTTC.

This clone has a single count. This chain links TRBV2 with TRBJ1-5; D gene uncertain. Germline-derived CDR1 and CDR2 are SNHLY and FYNNEI. The CDR3 runs 14 residues. The V gene lost 7 bases and the J gene lost 1 base, with 11 bases spanning the gap. The CDR3 reads CASKREGSNQPQHF. The CDR3 region has the DNA TGTGCCAGCAAGAGGGAAGGAAGCAATCAGCCCCAGCATTTT.

This clone was counted between two and nine times. The V and J genes are TRBV28 and TRBJ2-7; D is uncertain. The germline V and J ends were trimmed by 6 bases and 2 bases, with 5 bases remaining between them. CDR3 length: 11 residues. Germline V gene data show CDR1 as MDHEN and CDR2 as SYDVKM. The CDR3, as DNA: TGTGCCAGCAGCTCTACCTACGAGCAGTACTTC. The encoded protein is CASSSTYEQYF.

V gene TRBV5-5 combines with J gene TRBJ1-2; TRBD1 aligns across 8 bases. V was pared by 2 bases and J by 5 bases, with 5 bases of the junction left unmatched. CDR1 is SGHKS and CDR2 is YYEKEE in the germline V gene (reference sequence). The CDR3 extends over 14 amino acids. In DNA, the CDR3 is TGTGCCAGCAGCTTCGGACAGGGCAATTATGGCTACACCTTC. It is translated as CASSFGQGNYGYTF.

The rearrangement joins TRBV12-5 to TRBJ2-3; TRBD2 might be the D (6 bases). Trimming shortened V by 7 bases and J by 5 bases, and 16 bases separated the two germline ends. CDR3 length: 14 residues. CDR1 and CDR2 from the germline V gene are LGHNT and FRNRAP. DNA for the CDR3: TGTGCTAGTGTACGGGACTCCCCTAGAGATACGCAGTATTTT. Protein product: CASVRDSPRDTQYF.

This clone appeared a few times. This chain joins TRBV28 and TRBJ1-5; D may be TRBD1 (6 bases). Germline assignment: CDR1 MDHEN and CDR2 SYDVKM. V was shortened by 5 bases and J by 12 bases, with 11 bases between the two germline ends. The length of the CDR3 is 11 residues. DNA of the CDR3: TGTGCCAGCAGTATACAGGGTATCCAGCATTTT. Encoded protein: CASSIQGIQHF.

This CDR3 is CASSSYRTFNTYGYTF. Written as DNA, the CDR3 is TGTGCCAGCAGTTCTTACCGGACCTTCAACACTTATGGCTACACCTTC. This chain joins TRBV28 and TRBJ1-2, with D hard to call. Trimming removed 4 bases at V and 5 bases at J, with 20 bases between. The CDR3 loop spans 16 amino acids. CDR1 is MDHEN, CDR2 SYDVKM, per germline.

This clone was seen more than once but under ten times. The genes are TRBV5-5 and TRBJ2-2, with D possibly called TRBD1 or TRBD2 (5 bases each). CDR1 is SGHKS, CDR2 YYEKEE, per germline (reference sequence). The CDR3 runs to 15 residues. V was pared by 3 bases and J by 2 bases, with 11 bases between. CDR3 sequence: CASSSGTVNTGELFF. The CDR3, as DNA: TGTGCCAGCAGCTCCGGGACGGTAAACACCGGGGAGCTGTTTTTT.

The chain uses TRBV19 and TRBJ1-2, with TRBD1 matching over 9 bases. J was trimmed by 7 bases and V by 5 bases; bases with no gene match: 5. The CDR3 spans 13 residues. Germline values: CDR1 LNHDA, CDR2 SQIVND (reference sequence). CDR3 region: CASSLTGGGGYTF. The CDR3 DNA is TGTGCCAGTAGTCTTACAGGGGGCGGTGGCTACACCTTC.

The chain is built from TRBV19 and TRBJ2-3; maybe TRBD2 (6 bases). V lost 0 bases, J lost 0 bases, and 10 bases lay in between. The CDR3 loop spans 16 amino acids. Germline CDR1 is LNHDA and CDR2 is SQIVND (reference sequence). The CDR3 protein is CASSIDPGVSTDTQYF. DNA for the CDR3: TGTGCCAGTAGTATAGACCCGGGGGTAAGCACAGATACGCAGTATTTT.

About this clone: Since a much larger clone is just one base distant, this may be a read error. Other DNA sequences in the same sample also yield this CDR3. This rearrangement joins TRBV5-1 to TRBJ2-3, with D tentatively TRBD1 or TRBD2 (5 bases each). Trimming pared 0 bases from V and 3 bases from J, leaving 14 bases between. Per the germline V gene, CDR1 is SGHRS and CDR2 is YFSETQ. This CDR3 has 16 amino acids. The CDR3 loop is CASSLEGTWGTDTQYF. CDR3 DNA sequence: TGCGCCAGCAGCTTGGAAGGGACGTGGGGGACAGATACGCAGTATTTT.

The V call is TRBV7-2, the J call TRBJ2-3; TRBD2 matches 7 bases. CDR3 length: 15 amino acids. V shed 2 bases, J shed 8 bases, and the junction held 10 bases outside the gene matches. Germline loops: CDR1 SGHTA, CDR2 FQGNSA. The CDR3 reads CASSLSRGIQGTQYF. Written as DNA, the CDR3 is TGTGCCAGCAGCTTATCGCGGGGGATTCAGGGTACGCAGTATTTT.

The chain recombines TRBV6-5 with TRBJ1-1; no definite D call. This CDR3 has 15 amino acids. Germline values: CDR1 MNHEY, CDR2 SVGAGI. Between the trimmed V and J ends, which lost 7 bases and 0 bases, there was a span of 15 bases. In DNA, the CDR3 is TGTGCCAGCAAGCCTTACACCGAAGTGAACACTGAAGCTTTCTTT. This encodes CASKPYTEVNTEAFF.